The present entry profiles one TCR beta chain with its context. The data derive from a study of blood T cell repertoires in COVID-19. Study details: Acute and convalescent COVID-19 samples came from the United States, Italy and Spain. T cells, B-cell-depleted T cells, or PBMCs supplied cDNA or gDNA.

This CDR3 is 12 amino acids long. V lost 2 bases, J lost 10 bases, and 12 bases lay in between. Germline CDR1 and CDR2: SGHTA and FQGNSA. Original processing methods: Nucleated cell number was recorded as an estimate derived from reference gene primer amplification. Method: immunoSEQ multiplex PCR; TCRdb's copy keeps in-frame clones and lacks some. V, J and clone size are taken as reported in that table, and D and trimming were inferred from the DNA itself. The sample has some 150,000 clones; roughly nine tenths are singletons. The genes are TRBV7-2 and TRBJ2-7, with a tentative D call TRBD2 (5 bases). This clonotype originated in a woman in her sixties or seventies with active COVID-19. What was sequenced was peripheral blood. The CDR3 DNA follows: TGTGCCAGCAGCTTAAACAGCGGAGGCCAGTACTTC. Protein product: CASSLNSGGQYF.